This TCR beta chain was sequenced in a study of T cell responses to AZD1222 COVID-19 vaccine. Produced via immunoSEQ multiplex PCR; TCRdb's table is partial and in-frame only. This table holds roughly 44,000 clones, around 80% found once. This clonotype originated in an adult in good health. The sample here was peripheral blood, taken on day 0 of AZD1222 vaccination.

DNA for the CDR3: TGCGCCAGCAGCTCCGGGACTCCTGGAAACACCATATATTTT. This sequence encodes CASSSGTPGNTIYF. The rearrangement links TRBV5-1 to TRBJ1-3, with a tentative D call TRBD1 (5 bases). Germline V lookup: CDR1 SGHRS, CDR2 YFSETQ. V was clipped by 3 bases and J by 2 bases, with 9 bases between them. The CDR3 loop spans 14 amino acids. Filled out from reference TRBV5-1 and TRBJ1-3, the complete variable domain reads KAGVTQTPRYLIKTRGQQVTLSCSPISGHRSVSWYQQTPGQGLQFLFEYFSETQRNKGNFPGRFSGRQFSNSRSEMNVSTLELGDSALYLCASSSGTPGNTIYFGEGSWLTVV.